The sequence of this TCR beta chain was determined in a study of T cells in Graves' hyperthyroidism and ophthalmopathy. Germline-derived CDR1 and CDR2 are KGHDR and SFDVKD. This CDR3 region has 15 residues. After removal of 1 base from V and 10 bases from J, the junction contained 8 bases not matched to a gene. Enrolled ophthalmopathy patients presented with a Clinical Activity Score of at least 3, a NOSPECS grade of at least 4, and disease duration under 3 months. Diagnoses were established using clinical symptoms, serum thyroxine and TRAb, thyroid ultrasound and orbital computed tomography. Regions amplified from RNA transcripts were the TCR beta CDR3 regions. RT-PCR in the first round (using the HTBI primer set) targeted the TCR CDR3. TCRdb called the multiplex PCR reads again in MiXCR, with one record for every CDR3 protein. The repertoire consists of 300,000 to 450,000 distinct CDR3 sequences, with 15% to 20% occurring once and the leading ten covering 40%.

A few counts support this clonotype. The V call is TRBV24-1, the J call TRBJ2-1; TRBD1 matches 8 bases. Source material: blood. The TCR originated in a young man with Graves' ophthalmopathy. CDR3 nucleotides: TGTGCCACCAGTGATTTTGGGACAGGAGTCGACGAGCAGTTCTTC. It specifies CATSDFGTGVDEQFF.